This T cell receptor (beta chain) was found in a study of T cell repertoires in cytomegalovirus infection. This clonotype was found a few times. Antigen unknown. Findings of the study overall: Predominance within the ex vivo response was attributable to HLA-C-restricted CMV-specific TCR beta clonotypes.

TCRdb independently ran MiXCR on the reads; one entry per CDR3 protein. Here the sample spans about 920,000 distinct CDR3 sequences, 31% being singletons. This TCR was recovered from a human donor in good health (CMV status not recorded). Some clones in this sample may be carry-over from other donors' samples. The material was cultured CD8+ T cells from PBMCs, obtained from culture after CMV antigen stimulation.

The CDR3 nucleotides read TGCAGTGCGGTCGGGACGGATCTCGGCTACACCTTC. Translated, it gives CSAVGTDLGYTF. The chain employs TRBV20-1 and TRBJ1-2, with TRBD1 as a possible D gene (5 bases). The germline V and J ends were trimmed by 6 bases and 8 bases, with 16 bases remaining between them. The length of the CDR3 is 12 residues. CDR1 is DFQATT and CDR2 is SNEGSKA in the germline V gene (reference sequence).